This T cell receptor beta chain was profiled in a study of T cell responses to AZD1222 COVID-19 vaccine. Study observations and caveats: Repertoire sampling was restricted to post-peak T cell response timepoints.

The germline V and J ends were trimmed by 4 bases and 2 bases, with 14 bases remaining between them. The CDR3 has 15 residues. Per the germline V gene, CDR1 is MNHEY and CDR2 is SMNVEV (reference sequence). Some clones are missing from TCRdb's copy, which holds only in-frame ones; the method was immunoSEQ multiplex PCR. The sample has approximately 100,000 clones, around 90% seen once. Points on this clone: Antigen specificity is unknown.

The sequence was obtained from an adult who received the AZD1222 COVID-19 vaccine. The sample was peripheral blood, taken 28 days after the second AZD1222 dose. This sequence joins TRBV27 and TRBJ2-5; D is unresolved. CDR3 sequence: CASSSTLGLQETQYF. CDR3 coding DNA: TGTGCCAGCAGTTCGACTCTCGGGTTACAAGAGACCCAGTACTTC.